This T cell receptor beta chain was recorded in a study of T-cell reconstitution after alpha-beta-depleted transplantation in children. The CDR3 extends over 13 amino acids. With 8 bases clipped from V and 7 bases from J, the junction kept 3 bases outside the gene matches. The library targeted TCRbeta and was prepared with unique molecular identifiers. TCRdb analysed the PCR reads with MiXCR anew, one entry per CDR3 protein. The sample records 500,000 to 750,000 distinct CDR3 sequences, about a quarter being singletons. The sequences come from PBMCs, collected before TCRalphabeta/CD19-depleted stem cell transplant. The sequence was collected from a boy in the first two years of life with Wiskott-Aldrich syndrome, due to receive a stem cell transplant. V is TRBV12-3 or TRBV12-4 and J is TRBJ2-5; the match to TRBD2 covers 14 bases. CDR3 DNA sequence: TGTGCCAGCGGGGGACTAGCGGGAGCGACCCAGTACTTC. It yields the protein CASGGLAGATQYF.